The 25 T cell receptor beta chains listed next were all sequenced from one sample in a study of vaccination effects on CD4 cells after COVID-19. Sequenced by immunoSEQ multiplex PCR; TCRdb stores in-frame clones only, minus some. Of around 45,000 clones listed, roughly 79% are singletons. The ViraFEST assay expanded antigen-specific CD4+ T cells with viral peptide pools before sequencing. A 10-day culture period preceded the isolation of CD4+ T cells. Negative nucleocapsid antibody tests before and after vaccination confirmed no previous SARS-CoV-2 infection. The antigens for these receptors are not known. The sequences come from CD4+ T cells from PBMCs cultured with SARS-CoV-2 spike peptides, collected before COVID-19 vaccination. The receptor set was obtained from a human donor who received a COVID-19 vaccine.

The chain combines TRBV6-6 with TRBJ2-7; D is perhaps TRBD1 (5 bases). The CDR3 runs to 13 residues. The germline V and J ends were trimmed by 3 bases and 3 bases, with 9 bases remaining between them. The germline V gene has CDR1 MNHNY and CDR2 SVGAGI (reference sequence). The CDR3: CASSYTQGYEQYV. Written as DNA, the CDR3 is TGTGCCAGCAGTTATACCCAGGGCTACGAGCAGTACGTC.

The gene calls are TRBV6-6 and TRBJ1-2; a possible D gene is TRBD1 (5 bases). The germline gives CDR1 MNHNY, CDR2 SVGAGI (reference sequence). V was trimmed by 6 bases and J by 2 bases, leaving 7 bases between them. The CDR3 runs to 12 residues. The CDR3 region has the DNA TGTGCCAGCAGCCGGGGGAACTATGGCTACACCTTC. This encodes CASSRGNYGYTF.

This clone has more than one count but fewer than ten. CDR3 nucleotides: TGTGCCGGAGGCGAGCAGGGCTTCACCTACAATGAGCAGTTCTTC. It specifies CAGGEQGFTYNEQFF. The rearrangement joins TRBV18 to TRBJ2-1, with D possibly being TRBD1 or TRBD2 (5 bases each). The length of the CDR3 is 15 residues. Per the germline V gene, CDR1 is KGHSH and CDR2 is LQKENI. V was trimmed by 11 bases and J by 2 bases, leaving 19 bases between them.

V is TRBV6-6 and J is TRBJ1-4; the D gene is possibly TRBD1 (6 bases). CDR3 length equals 15 residues. Trimming pared 6 bases from V and 6 bases from J, leaving 17 bases between. CDR1 and CDR2 from the germline V gene are MNHNY and SVGAGI (reference sequence). The CDR3 nucleotides are TGTGCCAGCAGCACCCACAGGGTTTTCGATGAAAAACTGTTTTTT. Protein: CASSTHRVFDEKLFF.

The table lists this clone with a few counts. The chain recombines TRBV14 with TRBJ2-7, with 7 bases fitting TRBD1. Germline loops: CDR1 SGHDN, CDR2 FVKESK. J was trimmed by 3 bases and V by 4 bases; bases with no gene match: 3. The CDR3 loop spans 13 amino acids. Here the CDR3 DNA reads TGTGCCAGCAGCCGGGACAGAAACTACGAGCAGTACGTC. Its translation: CASSRDRNYEQYV.

The chain recombines TRBV6-2 or TRBV6-3 with TRBJ2-2; a weak D match, TRBD1 (5 bases). Germline CDR1 is MNHEY and CDR2 is SVGEGT. The V gene lost 6 bases and the J gene lost 10 bases, with 18 bases spanning the gap. This CDR3 has 14 residues. CDR3 nucleotides: TGTGCCAGCAGCGACGAGACAGCAATCTCGGAGCTGTTTTTT. Amino acids: CASSDETAISELFF.

The V and J genes are TRBV7-8 and TRBJ2-5, with 7 bases aligning to TRBD2. CDR3 length: 16 residues. The germline V gene encodes CDR1 SGHVS and CDR2 FQNEAQ. V trimming: 5 bases; J trimming: 4 bases; junction bases outside the gene matches: 13. CDR3 amino acids: CASSHLRDYPRETQYF. CDR3 nucleotides: TGTGCCAGCAGCCACCTGCGGGACTACCCCAGAGAGACCCAGTACTTC.

This chain connects TRBV6-5 to TRBJ2-7; 12 nucleotides line up with TRBD1. The germline gives CDR1 MNHEY, CDR2 SVGAGI. The trim removed 6 bases at V and 1 base at J, leaving 4 bases unmatched. The CDR3 spans 15 residues. CDR3 sequence (DNA): TGTGCCAGCAGCCTGGGACAGGGGGCATCCTACGAGCAGTACGTC. Translation gives CASSLGQGASYEQYV.

A note on this clone: The identical CDR3 is also encoded by other nucleotide sequences in the sample. The chain is built from TRBV5-1 and TRBJ2-3, with 7 bases aligning to TRBD2. V shed 5 bases, J shed 6 bases, and the junction held 12 bases outside the gene matches. The CDR3 extends over 15 amino acids. Per the germline V gene, CDR1 is SGHRS and CDR2 is YFSETQ. The CDR3 reads CASRRTSGIGDTQYF. DNA of the CDR3: TGCGCCAGCAGGCGGACTAGTGGGATCGGCGATACGCAGTATTTT. Combining the CDR3 with reference TRBV5-1 and TRBJ2-3 gives the whole variable domain KAGVTQTPRYLIKTRGQQVTLSCSPISGHRSVSWYQQTPGQGLQFLFEYFSETQRNKGNFPGRFSGRQFSNSRSEMNVSTLELGDSALYLCASRRTSGIGDTQYFGPGTRLTVL.

V gene TRBV5-4 combines with J gene TRBJ1-1; tentatively, D is TRBD1 (5 bases). This CDR3 spans 14 amino acids. V lost 0 bases and J 3 bases, leaving 9 bases between the germline ends. Germline CDR1 reads SGHNT; CDR2 reads YYREEE (reference sequence). The CDR3 reads CASSLEKGYTEAFF. In DNA, the CDR3 is TGTGCCAGCAGCTTGGAGAAGGGGTACACTGAAGCTTTCTTT.

This clone was seen a single time. The chain is built from TRBV25-1 and TRBJ1-6, with D unresolved. Germline-derived CDR1 and CDR2 are MGHDK and SYGVNS. This CDR3 is built from 12 residues. V was clipped by 2 bases and J by 9 bases, with 5 bases between them. The DNA of the CDR3 is TGTGCCAGCAGTGAAATGGGTTCACCCCTCCACTTT. It translates to CASSEMGSPLHF. Full variable domain (missing parts from reference TRBV25-1 and TRBJ1-6): EADIYQTPRYLVIGTGKKITLECSQTMGHDKMYWYQQDPGMELHLIHYSYGVNSTEKGDLSSESTVSRIRTEHFPLTLESARPSHTSQYLCASSEMGSPLHFGNGTRLTVT.

Concerning this clone: A read error may account for a junction end that differs from germline. The chain couples TRBV27 to TRBJ2-2; D is ambiguous. Germline V gene data show CDR1 as MNHEY and CDR2 as SMNVEV (reference sequence). CDR3 length: 16 residues. CDR3 nucleotides: TGTGCCAGCAGTTCCCCCGGAAGGGCGAAAACCGGGGAGCTGTTTTTT. Translation gives CASSSPGRAKTGELFF.

This clone was picked up one time. The rearrangement joins TRBV9 to TRBJ2-4; D is possibly TRBD2 (7 bases). Germline V gene sequence: CDR1 SGDLS, CDR2 YYNGEE. Trimming took 4 bases from V and 0 from J, leaving 14 bases between them. This CDR3 has 16 residues. CDR3 loop: CASSSTGGLAKNIQYF. CDR3 bases: TGTGCCAGCAGCTCTACCGGGGGGCTAGCCAAAAACATTCAGTACTTC.

The chain has TRBV19 and TRBJ2-3; maybe TRBD2 (5 bases). V dropped 0 bases and J dropped 2 bases, with 12 bases sitting between them. CDR1 is LNHDA and CDR2 is SQIVND in the germline V gene (reference sequence). The CDR3 has 16 residues. This CDR3 is CASSIDGPAATDTQYF. The CDR3 nucleotides read TGTGCCAGTAGTATAGATGGGCCAGCGGCCACAGATACGCAGTATTTT.

This rearrangement joins TRBV29-1 to TRBJ1-3, with D possibly being TRBD1 (5 bases). Deletions cut 7 bases from V and 4 bases from J, with 20 bases between. The CDR3 has 15 amino acids. The germline V gene encodes CDR1 SQVTM and CDR2 ANQGSEA. For the CDR3, the DNA is TGCAGCGCGGCGAAGACTCAGGGACCAGGAAACACCATATATTTT. This sequence encodes CSAAKTQGPGNTIYF.

This clone was seen more than once but under ten times. The chain recombines TRBV10-1 with TRBJ2-1, with TRBD1 as a possible D gene (5 bases). The CDR3 extends over 14 amino acids. Trimming cost V 2 bases and J 7 bases, with 12 bases left between them. CDR1 and CDR2 (germline): WNHNN, SYGVQD (reference sequence). DNA of the CDR3: TGCGCCAGCAGTGAGGGACACGGTAGGAATGAGCAGTTCTTC. Translating it yields CASSEGHGRNEQFF.

The rearrangement links TRBV14 to TRBJ2-5; D unclear. CDR1 is SGHDN and CDR2 is FVKESK in the germline V gene. V lost 4 bases to trimming and J lost 7 bases, with 13 bases between them. The CDR3 has 13 amino acids. The chain's CDR3 is CASSRTQSGTQYF. The CDR3 nucleotides are TGTGCCAGCAGCCGGACCCAATCAGGGACCCAGTACTTC. Full variable domain (missing parts from reference TRBV14 and TRBJ2-5): EAGVTQFPSHSVIEKGQTVTLRCDPISGHDNLYWYRRVMGKEIKFLLHFVKESKQDESGMPNNRFLAERTGGTYSTLKVQPAELEDSGVYFCASSRTQSGTQYFGPGTRLLVL.

This sequence joins TRBV10-3 and TRBJ1-4, with D tentatively TRBD1 (6 bases). The CDR3 length is 14 residues. V gave up 6 bases and J gave up 3 bases, with 11 bases separating them. Per the germline V gene, CDR1 is ENHRY and CDR2 is SYGVKD. The chain's CDR3 is CAIRGGQPNEKLFF. The CDR3 coding sequence is TGTGCCATCAGAGGAGGACAGCCTAATGAAAAACTGTTTTTT.

This chain joins TRBV30 and TRBJ1-2; D gene ambiguous. V lost 4 bases and J lost 8, with 11 bases in between. This CDR3 is 11 amino acids long. Per the germline V gene, CDR1 is GTSNPN and CDR2 is SVGIG (reference sequence). CDR3 protein: CAWNDGYGYTF. CDR3 bases: TGTGCCTGGAATGACGGGTACGGCTACACCTTC.

The chain combines TRBV12-5 with TRBJ1-1, with 9 bases aligning to TRBD1. Germline V CDR1 and CDR2: LGHNT, FRNRAP. The CDR3 has 18 residues. The junction had 14 bases not matched to a gene; V was cut back by 1 base and J by 5 bases. CDR3 bases: TGTGCTAGTGGTTTGGCTAATGACAGGGGGAAAAGATATACTGAAGCTTTCTTT. Translation gives CASGLANDRGKRYTEAFF.

The CDR3 coding sequence is TGTGCCAGCAGCCAGAACCGCGCCCCCTACAATGAGCAGTTCTTC. It specifies CASSQNRAPYNEQFF. V gene TRBV7-8 combines with J gene TRBJ2-1; D call uncertain. The CDR3 runs 15 residues. Germline CDR1 SGHVS, CDR2 FQNEAQ. Trimming took off 5 bases at V and 2 bases at J, with 13 bases between the two ends. Supplemented by reference TRBV7-8 and TRBJ2-1, the full variable domain reads GAGVSQSPRYKVAKRGQDVALRCDPISGHVSLFWYQQALGQGPEFLTYFQNEAQLDKSGLPSDRFFAERPEGSVSTLKIQRTQQEDSAVYLCASSQNRAPYNEQFFGPGTRLTVL.

J is TRBJ1-6 and V is TRBV2; TRBD1 aligns across 9 bases. CDR1 is SNHLY and CDR2 is FYNNEI in the germline V gene. The CDR3 is 19 amino acids. The J segment lost 7 bases and the V segment lost 6 bases, leaving 19 bases of the junction unmatched. For the CDR3, the DNA is TGTGCCAGCAGCTTAAGGGGACAGGGTACTAATTACCCCAATTCACCCCTCCACTTT. Translation: CASSLRGQGTNYPNSPLHF. Filled out from reference TRBV2 and TRBJ1-6, the complete variable domain reads EPEVTQTPSHQVTQMGQEVILRCVPISNHLYFYWYRQILGQKVEFLVSFYNNEISEKSEIFDDQFSVERPDGSNFTLKIRSTKLEDSAMYFCASSLRGQGTNYPNSPLHFGNGTRLTVT.

This chain links TRBV3-1 (or the pseudogene TRBV3-2) with TRBJ1-1, with TRBD1 matching over 7 bases. Germline-derived CDR1 and CDR2 are LGHDT and YNNKEL (reference sequence). With 4 bases clipped from V and 1 base from J, the junction kept 6 bases outside the gene matches. CDR3 length: 15 residues. CDR3 amino acids: CASSPWGQTNTEAFF. The CDR3 DNA follows: TGTGCCAGCAGCCCTTGGGGACAGACGAACACTGAAGCTTTCTTT.

This clone was picked up a small number of times. The chain is built from TRBV19 and TRBJ1-5; D unresolved. The ends were cut back, 3 bases at V and 0 bases at J, with 9 bases in the middle. CDR3 length: 15 amino acids. Germline values: CDR1 LNHDA, CDR2 SQIVND (reference sequence). The CDR3: CASSIGSNSNQPQHF. The CDR3 bases are TGTGCCAGTAGTATCGGCTCGAATAGCAATCAGCCCCAGCATTTT.

This clone was detected a few times. The V and J genes are TRBV30 and TRBJ1-2; maybe TRBD1 (5 bases). Trimming pared 5 bases from V and 4 bases from J, leaving 11 bases between. CDR3 size: 12 residues. The germline gives CDR1 GTSNPN, CDR2 SVGIG (reference sequence). The CDR3 loop reads CAWARQSYGYTF. CDR3 sequence (DNA): TGTGCCTGGGCCCGACAGAGCTATGGCTACACCTTC.